This record covers a single T cell receptor (beta chain). Its antigen is unidentified. Every donor, a Caucasian adult, lived in Nashville, Tennessee. This record comes from a study of shared clonotypes between healthy human individuals. Study-level background: The study used three CD4 naive, three CD4 memory, two CD8 naive and one CD8 memory plate per donor.

The assay was carried out at the deep level. Clones were read by immunoSEQ multiplex PCR, and TCRdb kept only the in-frame ones, dropping some. The sample gives roughly 2.5 million clones, over 85% of which show up once; over 0.12% is in the top ten. Overall study results and limits: Several donors shared approximately 5% of their naive CD4 clonotypes.

The CDR3 spans 15 residues. With 7 bases removed from V and 7 bases from J, the gap between germline ends came to 20 bases. Germline CDR1 is MDHEN and CDR2 is SYDVKM. The chain combines TRBV28 with TRBJ2-1; tentative D call: TRBD1 (8 bases). This clonotype was obtained from a man between 18 and 29 years old in good health. What was sequenced was naive CD4+ T cells sorted from blood. Subset denoted: CD45RA+ positively selected. The CDR3 region is CASTPGGRRGNEQFF. The CDR3 DNA sequence: TGTGCCAGCACCCCAGGGGGCCGGCGGGGGAATGAGCAGTTCTTC. The complete variable domain, with remaining parts taken from reference TRBV28 and TRBJ2-1, reads DVKVTQSSRYLVKRTGEKVFLECVQDMDHENMFWYRQDPGLGLRLIYFSYDVKMKEKGDIPEGYSVSREKKERFSLILESASTNQTSMYLCASTPGGRRGNEQFFGPGTRLTVL.